This TCR beta chain comes out of a study of long-term antiretroviral therapy in people with HIV. General study results and limits: HIV repertoires covered narrower CDR3 length ranges than controls did.

As regards this clone: The antigen is undetermined.

At the survey level, the v3.0 immunoSEQ assay was run. Data came from immunoSEQ multiplex PCR; TCRdb stores just in-frame clones and leaves some out. The table has approximately 28,000 clones, 70% to 85% seen once; the top ten hold around a tenth. In germline, CDR1 is MDHEN, CDR2 SYDVKM. With 4 bases removed from V and 0 bases from J, the gap between germline ends came to 16 bases. There are 16 residues in the CDR3. This specimen consisted of unsorted PBMCs, obtained 0.8 years before starting antiretroviral therapy. This TCR came from a man aged 18-30 years with HIV. The V and J genes are TRBV28 and TRBJ2-7, with D possibly TRBD2 on 6 matching bases. CDR3 residues: CASSYRGFGGSYEQYF. In DNA form, the CDR3 reads TGTGCCAGCAGTTACCGTGGGTTCGGGGGCTCCTACGAGCAGTACTTC.